This T cell receptor (beta chain) emerged from a study of shared clonotypes between healthy human individuals. The CDR3 sequence is 16 residues long. Trimming took off 2 bases at V and 10 bases at J, with 21 bases between the two ends. CDR1 is MGHRA, CDR2 YSYEKL, per germline. The run depth of the assay was deep. Profiling relied on immunoSEQ multiplex PCR, and the TCRdb table lists in-frame clones only, not all of them. The sample holds 1.5 million to 2.5 million clones, about 95% seen once. CD45RO-negative, CCR7-positively selected cells formed the naive CD8 fraction, excluding terminally differentiated effector memory CD45RA+ cells. This clone was recorded only once.

The chain combines TRBV4-1 with TRBJ2-1, with D possibly being TRBD1 or TRBD2 (6 bases each). Sequences were obtained from naive CD8+ T cells sorted from blood. The TCR was taken from a young man in good health. Here the CDR3 reads CASSQRWAPLGGEQFF. The CDR3 bases are TGCGCCAGCAGCCAACGCTGGGCACCCCTCGGGGGCGAGCAGTTCTTC.